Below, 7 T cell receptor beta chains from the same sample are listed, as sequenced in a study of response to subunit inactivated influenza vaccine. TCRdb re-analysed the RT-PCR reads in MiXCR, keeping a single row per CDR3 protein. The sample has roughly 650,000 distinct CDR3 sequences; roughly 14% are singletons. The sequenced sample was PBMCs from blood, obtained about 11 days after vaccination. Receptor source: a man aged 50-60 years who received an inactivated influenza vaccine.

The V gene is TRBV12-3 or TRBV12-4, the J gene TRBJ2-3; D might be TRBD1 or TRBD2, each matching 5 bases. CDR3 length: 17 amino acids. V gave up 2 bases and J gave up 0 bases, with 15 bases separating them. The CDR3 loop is CASSLRGPHSSTDTQYF. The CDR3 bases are TGTGCCAGCAGTTTACGGGGACCGCACTCTAGCACAGATACGCAGTATTTT.

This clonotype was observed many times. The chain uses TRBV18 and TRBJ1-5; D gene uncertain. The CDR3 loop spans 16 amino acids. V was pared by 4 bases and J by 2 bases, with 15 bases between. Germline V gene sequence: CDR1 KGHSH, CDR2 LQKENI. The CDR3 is CASSRQATDGNQPQHF. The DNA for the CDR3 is TGTGCCAGCTCACGTCAGGCAACTGATGGCAATCAGCCCCAGCATTTT. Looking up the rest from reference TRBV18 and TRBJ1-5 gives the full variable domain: NAGVMQNPRHLVRRRGQEARLRCSPMKGHSHVYWYRQLPEEGLKFMVYLQKENIIDESGMPKERFSAEFPKEGPSILRIQQVVRGDSAAYFCASSRQATDGNQPQHFGDGTRLSIL.

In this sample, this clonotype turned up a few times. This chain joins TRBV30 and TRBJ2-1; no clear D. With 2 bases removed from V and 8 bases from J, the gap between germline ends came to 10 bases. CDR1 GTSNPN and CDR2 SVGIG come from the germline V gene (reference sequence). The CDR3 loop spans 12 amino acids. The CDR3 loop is CAWSPSIDEQFF. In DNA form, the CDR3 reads TGTGCCTGGAGTCCTTCTATTGATGAGCAGTTCTTC. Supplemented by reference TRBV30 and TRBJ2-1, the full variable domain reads SQTIHQWPATLVQPVGSPLSLECTVEGTSNPNLYWYRQAAGRGLQLLFYSVGIGQISSEVPQNLSASRPQDRQFILSSKKLLLSDSGFYLCAWSPSIDEQFFGPGTRLTVL.

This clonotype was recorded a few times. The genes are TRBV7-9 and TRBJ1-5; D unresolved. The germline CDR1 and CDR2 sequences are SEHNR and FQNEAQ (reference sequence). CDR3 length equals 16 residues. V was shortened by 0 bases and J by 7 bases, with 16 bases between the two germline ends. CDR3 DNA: TGTGCCAGCAGCTTAGCGATAGCCACGGGAGACCAGCCCCAGCATTTT. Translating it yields CASSLAIATGDQPQHF.

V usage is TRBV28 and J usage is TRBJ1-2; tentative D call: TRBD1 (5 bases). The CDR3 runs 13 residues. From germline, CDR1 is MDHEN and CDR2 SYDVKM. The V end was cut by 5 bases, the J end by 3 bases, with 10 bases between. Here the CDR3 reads CASSVRDYYGYTF. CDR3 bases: TGTGCCAGCAGTGTGAGGGACTACTATGGCTACACCTTC.

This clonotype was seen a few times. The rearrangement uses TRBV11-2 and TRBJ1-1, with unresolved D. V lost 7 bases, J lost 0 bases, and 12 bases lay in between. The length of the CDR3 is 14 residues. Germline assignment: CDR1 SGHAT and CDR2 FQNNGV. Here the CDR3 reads CASTSIGLNTEAFF. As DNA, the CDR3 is TGTGCCAGCACCTCAATAGGCCTGAACACTGAAGCTTTCTTT.

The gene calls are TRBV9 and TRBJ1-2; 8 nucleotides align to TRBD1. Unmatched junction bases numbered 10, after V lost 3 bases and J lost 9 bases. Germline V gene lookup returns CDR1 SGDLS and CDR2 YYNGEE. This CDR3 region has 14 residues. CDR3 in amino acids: CASSEGVGQARYTF. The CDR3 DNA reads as TGTGCCAGCAGCGAGGGAGTGGGACAGGCTCGCTACACCTTC. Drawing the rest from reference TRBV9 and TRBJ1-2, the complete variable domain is DSGVTQTPKHLITATGQRVTLRCSPRSGDLSVYWYQQSLDQGLQFLIQYYNGEERAKGNILERFSAQQFPDLHSELNLSSLELGDSALYFCASSEGVGQARYTFGSGTRLTVV.